This T cell receptor (beta chain) comes out of a study of T cells after posttransplantation cyclophosphamide. This CDR3 spans 17 amino acids. CDR1 is SEHNR, CDR2 FQNEAQ, per germline (reference sequence). The ends lost 5 bases at V and 0 bases at J; junction bases unmatched: 6. Profiling relied on immunoSEQ multiplex PCR, and the TCRdb table lists in-frame clones only, not all of them. The repertoire includes 11,000 to 15,000 clones, 76% of them detected once, and approximately 1.2% sits in the top ten. Sequencing input: memory CD4+ T cells sorted from PBMCs. This sequence originates from a man over 45. The rearrangement uses TRBV7-9 and TRBJ2-3; 12 bases fit TRBD2. The CDR3 region has the DNA TGTGCCAGCAGCGCTCTAGCGGGGGGGCGAAGCACAGATACGCAGTATTTT. Translated: CASSALAGGRSTDTQYF.